The 25 T cell receptor beta chains reported below all come from one sample, sequenced in a study of blood T cells in healthy people across ages. Through a sample-barcoded 5' primer and a J-beta primer mix, a second PCR was run for about 6 to 11 cycles. Via MiXCR, TCRdb re-called the 5' RACE reads, giving one row per CDR3 protein. The repertoire includes under 750,000 distinct CDR3 sequences, around half of them detected once, and around 24% sits in the top ten. The sequencing sample was made of blood. Receptors originate from an elderly man in good health.

This clonotype occurred a few times. V gene TRBV9 combines with J gene TRBJ2-1, with D possibly being TRBD1 or TRBD2 (5 bases each). Germline CDR1 reads SGDLS; CDR2 reads YYNGEE. V was pared by 4 bases and J by 4 bases, with 12 bases between. The CDR3 runs to 14 residues. The CDR3 DNA reads as TGTGCCAGCAGCAGGTGGGACGATTACAATGAGCAGTTCTTC. Encoded protein: CASSRWDDYNEQFF.

The chain couples TRBV29-1 to TRBJ2-7; 10 positions agree with TRBD1. The trim removed 3 bases at V and 6 bases at J, leaving 5 bases unmatched. CDR3 length: 13 amino acids. Looked up from germline, CDR1 is SQVTM and CDR2 is ANQGSEA. In DNA form, the CDR3 reads TGCAGCGTTGATGCCGGGACAGGGGTCGAGCAGTACTTC. Its protein product is CSVDAGTGVEQYF.

This clonotype was detected a few times. The rearrangement joins TRBV15 to TRBJ1-4; weak D call: TRBD1 (5 bases). This CDR3 comprises 15 residues. Germline V lookup: CDR1 LNHNV, CDR2 YYDKDF (reference sequence). The V end lost 4 bases, the J end lost 8 bases, and 17 bases lay between the germline ends. In nucleotides, the CDR3 is TGTGCCACCAGCAAACCTCCAGGGTTGGGCGAAAAACTGTTTTTT. Amino acids: CATSKPPGLGEKLFF.

The chain couples TRBV7-2 to TRBJ1-4, with D uncertain. CDR3 length: 15 amino acids. Germline CDR1 SGHTA, CDR2 FQGNSA. Trimming stripped 1 base from V and 8 bases from J, with 14 bases between. The CDR3 region has the DNA TGTGCCAGCAGCTTAGGGAGACAACTTCGGGAAAAACTGTTTTTT. Translating gives CASSLGRQLREKLFF. The whole variable domain, filled in from reference TRBV7-2 and TRBJ1-4, reads GAGVSQSPSNKVTEKGKDVELRCDPISGHTALYWYRQSLGQGLEFLIYFQGNSAPDKSGLPSDRFSAERTGGSVSTLTIQRTQQEDSAVYLCASSLGRQLREKLFFGSGTQLSVL.

The CDR3 DNA is TGTGCCAGCAGCTGGGTCACAGATACGCAGTATTTT. The encoded protein is CASSWVTDTQYF. V is TRBV6-2 or TRBV6-3 and J is TRBJ2-3; D is unclear. Trimming cost V 6 bases and J 2 bases, with 6 bases left between them. The CDR3 length is 12 residues. The germline gives CDR1 MNHEY, CDR2 SVGEGT.

A few counts support this clonotype. The rearrangement joins TRBV29-1 to TRBJ2-5, with unresolved D. Trimming removed 0 bases from V and 4 bases from J, with 6 bases in between. Germline CDR1 and CDR2: SQVTM and ANQGSEA. The CDR3 sequence is 12 residues long. The CDR3 coding sequence is TGCAGCGTTGAAGATCTGGGAGAGACCCAGTACTTC. This gives the protein CSVEDLGETQYF.

This chain connects TRBV6-4 to TRBJ2-1, with 8 bases lining up with TRBD1. The CDR3 has 16 amino acids. The trim removed 4 bases at V and 0 bases at J, leaving 5 bases unmatched. From germline, CDR1 is MRHNA and CDR2 SNTAGT. The CDR3 reads CASSVDRGVSYNEQFF. Written as DNA, the CDR3 is TGTGCCAGCAGTGTCGACAGGGGTGTCTCCTACAATGAGCAGTTCTTC.

This clonotype showed up just a few times. The gene calls are TRBV6-2 or TRBV6-3 and TRBJ2-7; 7 bases map to TRBD1. This CDR3 is 16 amino acids long. From germline, CDR1 is MNHEY and CDR2 SVGEGT. V shed 4 bases and J 4 bases; nucleotides not matched to a gene: 13. The CDR3 coding sequence is TGTGCCAGCAGTTCCAGCCTACAGGGGCTTCCGTACGAGCAGTACTTC. Encoded protein: CASSSSLQGLPYEQYF.

This clonotype showed up many times. As DNA, the CDR3 is TGTGCCACCAGGGACAGCAGTTTAGGATGGGACACTGAAGCTTTCTTT. Amino acids: CATRDSSLGWDTEAFF. The chain joins TRBV27 to TRBJ1-1; 7 bases agree with TRBD1. The V segment lost 10 bases and the J segment 3 bases; nucleotides outside the gene matches: 17. This CDR3 contains 16 residues. CDR1 is MNHEY, CDR2 SMNVEV, per germline (reference sequence).

The rearrangement links TRBV7-2 to TRBJ2-3; no definite D call. Germline CDR1 reads SGHTA; CDR2 reads FQGNSA. V lost 3 bases, J lost 5 bases, and 21 bases lay in between. This CDR3 spans 17 amino acids. CDR3 loop: CASSLLDGGSSEDTQYF. The CDR3 coding sequence is TGTGCCAGCAGCTTGCTAGATGGCGGCTCCAGCGAAGATACGCAGTATTTT. The whole variable domain, filled in from reference TRBV7-2 and TRBJ2-3, reads GAGVSQSPSNKVTEKGKDVELRCDPISGHTALYWYRQSLGQGLEFLIYFQGNSAPDKSGLPSDRFSAERTGGSVSTLTIQRTQQEDSAVYLCASSLLDGGSSEDTQYFGPGTRLTVL.

The chain uses TRBV20-1 and TRBJ2-5; TRBD2 matches 15 bases. There are 15 residues in the CDR3. Germline CDR1 DFQATT, CDR2 SNEGSKA (reference sequence). The V and J ends lost 7 bases and 11 bases, in that order; junction bases with no gene match: 14. CDR3 protein: CSVEKPGLAGGEQYF. In DNA form, the CDR3 reads TGCAGTGTTGAAAAACCGGGACTAGCGGGGGGAGAGCAGTACTTC.

The table lists this clonotype with a few counts. This chain uses TRBV7-2 with TRBJ2-7; D unresolved. The J call may be incorrect, as the DNA end agrees better with TRBJ2-5. The CDR3 loop spans 14 amino acids. The germline CDR1 and CDR2 sequences are SGHTA and FQGNSA. CDR3 DNA sequence: TGTGCCAGCAGCTTAGAACCCTCCATCGAGACCCAGTACTTC. Translation: CASSLEPSIETQYF.

This chain uses TRBV6-2 or TRBV6-3 with TRBJ2-1; D might be TRBD1 (5 bases). V shed 6 bases and J shed 12 bases, with 24 bases lying between them. CDR1 and CDR2 (germline): MNHEY, SVGEGT. CDR3 length: 15 amino acids. The CDR3 loop reads CASSNSGSGRWGQFF. The CDR3 DNA reads as TGTGCCAGCAGCAACTCAGGGTCTGGGCGATGGGGGCAGTTCTTC.

This clonotype has more than one count but fewer than ten. The V gene is TRBV20-1, the J gene TRBJ2-7, with 10 bases that match TRBD2. V lost 1 base and J lost 4; bases outside the gene matches: 7. The CDR3 runs to 15 residues. CDR1 DFQATT and CDR2 SNEGSKA come from the germline V gene (reference sequence). The CDR3 DNA is TGCAGTGCTAGAGGGGGGCTAGCGGGGGTATACGAGCAGTACTTC. Translated: CSARGGLAGVYEQYF.

V is TRBV20-1 and J is TRBJ1-2, with a tentative D call TRBD1 (6 bases). Trimming cost V 6 bases and J 4 bases, with 18 bases left between them. The CDR3 has 14 residues. The V gene's germline CDR1 is DFQATT and CDR2 SNEGSKA (reference sequence). The CDR3 loop reads CSAPTGRGTYGYTF. In nucleotides, the CDR3 is TGCAGTGCACCTACAGGGAGGGGGACCTATGGCTACACCTTC.

This clonotype was seen more than once but under ten times. The CDR3 nucleotides read TGCAGCGTTGTCGACAGCTCCTACGAGCAGTACTTC. Amino acid sequence: CSVVDSSYEQYF. The V gene is TRBV29-1, the J gene TRBJ2-7, with a possible D match to TRBD1 (5 bases). The CDR3 contains 12 residues. Trimming pared 4 bases from V and 0 bases from J, leaving 7 bases between. The germline V gene has CDR1 SQVTM and CDR2 ANQGSEA.

The chain is built from TRBV28 and TRBJ1-2; D unclear. Germline V CDR1 and CDR2: MDHEN, SYDVKM. Trimming took 6 bases from V and 4 from J, leaving 12 bases between them. This CDR3 region has 13 residues. The CDR3 reads CASRQTLGYGYTF. CDR3 coding DNA: TGTGCCAGCAGACAAACGTTGGGCTATGGCTACACCTTC.

The chain employs TRBV25-1 and TRBJ1-2, with D tentatively TRBD1 (6 bases). Germline CDR1 reads MGHDK; CDR2 reads SYGVNS. Trimming took 1 base from V and 7 from J, leaving 13 bases between them. CDR3 size: 14 residues. CDR3 in DNA: TGTGCCAGCAGTGAATCCTGGGACAATGCTGGCTACACCTTC. Encoded protein: CASSESWDNAGYTF.

V gene TRBV4-3 combines with J gene TRBJ1-2; D gene ambiguous. CDR3 length: 16 residues. Trimming left V 0 bases short and J 1 base short, with 12 bases between. The germline gives CDR1 LGHNA, CDR2 YSLEER. In DNA form, the CDR3 reads TGCGCCAGCAGCCAAGAGCAACCAGGACTTAACTATGGCTACACCTTC. Translation gives CASSQEQPGLNYGYTF.

This rearrangement joins TRBV18 to TRBJ2-1, with D maybe TRBD1 (7 bases). CDR3 size: 16 residues. The germline V gene has CDR1 KGHSH and CDR2 LQKENI. Trimming left V 2 bases short and J 9 bases short, with 20 bases between. CDR3: CASSPGQVAGGGEQFF. The CDR3 DNA reads as TGTGCCAGCTCACCAGGACAGGTGGCCGGGGGTGGTGAGCAGTTCTTC.

The CDR3 spells CASSFNGGSYEQYF. Written as DNA, the CDR3 is TGTGCCAGCAGTTTTAATGGGGGATCCTACGAGCAGTACTTC. This chain links TRBV27 with TRBJ2-7, with D perhaps being TRBD1 or TRBD2 (5 bases each). The V end was cut by 3 bases, the J end by 1 base, with 10 bases between. The germline V gene has CDR1 MNHEY and CDR2 SMNVEV (reference sequence). The length of the CDR3 is 14 residues.

V gene TRBV14 combines with J gene TRBJ2-5; perhaps TRBD1 as D (6 bases). Germline values: CDR1 SGHDN, CDR2 FVKESK. The CDR3 totals 17 residues. The germline V and J ends were trimmed by 4 bases and 0 bases, with 18 bases remaining between them. CDR3: CASSPGWGRGYQETQYF. The CDR3, as DNA: TGTGCCAGCAGCCCCGGATGGGGCAGGGGATACCAAGAGACCCAGTACTTC. Full variable domain (missing parts from reference TRBV14 and TRBJ2-5): EAGVTQFPSHSVIEKGQTVTLRCDPISGHDNLYWYRRVMGKEIKFLLHFVKESKQDESGMPNNRFLAERTGGTYSTLKVQPAELEDSGVYFCASSPGWGRGYQETQYFGPGTRLLVL.

J is TRBJ1-2 and V is TRBV14, with 10 nucleotides matching TRBD1. CDR1 and CDR2 (germline): SGHDN, FVKESK. The CDR3 loop spans 17 amino acids. Germline trimming cut 4 bases from V and 2 bases from J; bases unmatched to any gene: 10. In DNA form, the CDR3 reads TGTGCCAGCAGCCTGCGTGCCGGGACAGGGGACAACTATGGCTACACCTTC. Residues: CASSLRAGTGDNYGYTF.

The CDR3 DNA reads TGTGCCACCAGTGATTCCCAGTTCGGGGGGGCCTCCTACAATGAGCAGTTCTTC. Its translation: CATSDSQFGGASYNEQFF. The rearrangement joins TRBV24-1 to TRBJ2-1; 8 bases match TRBD2. The CDR3 covers 18 residues. Trimming cost V 2 bases and J 0 bases; bases outside gene matches: 8. Germline assignment: CDR1 KGHDR and CDR2 SFDVKD.

This clonotype has more than one count but fewer than ten. The chain couples TRBV6-2 or TRBV6-3 to TRBJ2-1, with TRBD1 identical over 8 bases. Germline assignment: CDR1 MNHEY and CDR2 SVGEGT. Unmatched junction bases numbered 7, after V lost 2 bases and J lost 4 bases. The CDR3 length is 16 residues. CDR3 protein: CASSYPRTGRYNEQFF. The DNA for the CDR3 is TGTGCCAGCAGTTACCCTCGGACAGGGAGATACAATGAGCAGTTCTTC.